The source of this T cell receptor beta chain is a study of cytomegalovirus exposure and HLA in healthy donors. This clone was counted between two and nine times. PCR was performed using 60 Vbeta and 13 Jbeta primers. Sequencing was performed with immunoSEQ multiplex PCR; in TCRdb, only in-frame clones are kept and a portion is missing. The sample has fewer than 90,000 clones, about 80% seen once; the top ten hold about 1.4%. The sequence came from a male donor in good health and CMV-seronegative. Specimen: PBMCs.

The CDR3 is CASSLNRVTEAFF. CDR3 sequence (DNA): TGTGCCAGCAGCTTGAACAGGGTCACTGAAGCTTTCTTT. The chain combines TRBV5-6 with TRBJ1-1, with D possibly being TRBD1 (6 bases). Germline assignment: CDR1 SGHDT and CDR2 YYEEEE. The CDR3 has 13 residues. V lost 1 base to trimming and J lost 4 bases, with 8 bases between them.